A selection of T cell receptor beta chains follows, all from one sample in a study of blood T cell repertoires in COVID-19. Method: immunoSEQ multiplex PCR; TCRdb's copy keeps in-frame clones and lacks some. The table records about 94,000 clones, approximately 84% of them present only once. Sequenced material: peripheral blood. These receptors were taken from a man between 60 and 75 years old with acute or convalescent COVID-19. The CDR3 runs from the conserved cysteine through the conserved F or W. D genes are given only for firm matches. Clone size appears in some rows only: once, few, many, or a class for an expanded clone.

J | V | size | D | CDR3 | DNA
TRBJ1-1 | TRBV5-1 | . | . | CASSLARQSNTEAFF | TGCGCCAGCAGCTTGGCCCGACAGTCGAACACTGAAGCTTTCTTT
TRBJ1-1 | TRBV7-9 | . | . | CASSLVVGGVSEAFF | TGTGCCAGCAGCTTAGTCGTCGGGGGGGTATCTGAAGCTTTCTTT
TRBJ2-7 | TRBV18 | . | TRBD1 | CASSPTPGQAFHEQYF | TGTGCCAGCTCACCTACCCCGGGACAGGCGTTTCACGAGCAGTACTTC
TRBJ2-7 | TRBV6-2/TRBV6-3 | . | . | CASSYSRSYEQYF | TGTGCCAGCAGTTACTCCCGCTCCTACGAGCAGTACTTC
TRBJ2-7 | TRBV21-1 | few | . | CASSKDDRLAGCYSYEQYF | TGTGCCAGCAGCAAAGATGATCGGCTAGCGGGGTGCTACTCCTACGAGCAGTACTTC
TRBJ1-6 | TRBV6-6 | . | TRBD1 | CASSLRQGASSYNSPLHF | TGTGCCAGCAGTCTTCGACAGGGGGCCAGCTCCTATAATTCACCCCTCCACTTT
TRBJ1-2 | TRBV5-1 | . | . | CASSTSTGLNNYGYTF | TGCGCCAGCAGTACTTCCACAGGGCTGAACAACTATGGCTACACCTTC
TRBJ1-1 | TRBV11-3 | . | . | CASSLYSDTEAFF | TGTGCCAGCAGCTTATATTCTGACACTGAAGCTTTCTTT
TRBJ1-5 | TRBV2 | few | . | CASSIKTGDQPQHF | TGTGCCAGCAGCATTAAAACAGGTGATCAGCCCCAGCATTTT
TRBJ2-3 | TRBV15 | . | TRBD1 | CATSKRTGGTDTQYF | TGTGCCACCAGCAAACGGACAGGGGGCACAGATACGCAGTATTTT
TRBJ2-3 | TRBV4-1 | . | TRBD2 | CASSPGGAGNTDTQYF | TGCGCCAGCAGCCCCGGCGGAGCGGGGAACACAGATACGCAGTATTTT
TRBJ2-1 | TRBV28 | . | TRBD1 | CASSVLLGQGANEQFF | TGTGCCAGCAGCGTCCTCTTGGGACAGGGGGCGAATGAGCAGTTCTTC
TRBJ1-1 | TRBV5-1 | . | . | CASSFGGTEAFF | TGCGCCAGCAGCTTTGGGGGGACTGAAGCTTTCTTT
TRBJ1-2 | TRBV5-4 | . | TRBD1 | CASSFAPRQGDGYTF | TGTGCCAGCAGTTTTGCCCCACGGCAGGGGGATGGCTACACCTTC
TRBJ1-1 | TRBV7-2 | few | . | CASTEVSPEAFF | TGTGCCAGCACCGAGGTTAGTCCTGAAGCTTTCTTT
TRBJ2-7 | TRBV2 | . | TRBD2 | CASSEAPLAGDYEQYF | TGTGCCAGCAGTGAAGCGCCCCTAGCGGGGGACTACGAGCAGTACTTC
TRBJ1-2 | TRBV7-9 | . | . | CASSLGQPPTANYGYTF | TGTGCCAGCAGCTTAGGGCAGCCCCCTACAGCTAACTATGGCTACACCTTC
TRBJ1-5 | TRBV7-2 | . | TRBD1 | CASSLDRGDNQPQHF | TGTGCCAGCAGCTTGGACAGGGGTGACAATCAGCCCCAGCATTTT
TRBJ2-7 | TRBV5-5 | . | . | CASSLVSLDEQYF | TGTGCCAGCAGCTTGGTCTCTCTAGACGAGCAGTACTTC
TRBJ2-5 | TRBV7-2 | . | . | CASSLQTSQETQYF | TGTGCCAGCAGCTTACAGACTAGCCAAGAGACCCAGTACTTC
TRBJ2-4 | TRBV2 | . | . | CASTNKNIQYF | TGTGCCAGCACCAATAAAAACATTCAGTACTTC
TRBJ2-7 | TRBV9 | . | TRBD2 | CASSPSGDLAYEQYF | TGTGCCAGCAGCCCTAGCGGGGACCTAGCCTACGAGCAGTACTTC
TRBJ1-1 | TRBV3-1/TRBV3-2 | . | TRBD1 | CASSRPGGTEAFF | TGTGCCAGCAGCCGTCCAGGGGGGACTGAAGCTTTCTTT
TRBJ1-2 | TRBV7-2 | . | . | CASSLVAGGYTF | TGTGCCAGCAGCTTAGTGGCGGGAGGCTACACCTTC
TRBJ2-5 | TRBV7-3 | . | . | CASSLGGWETQYF | TGTGCCAGCAGCTTAGGCGGGTGGGAGACCCAGTACTTC
TRBJ1-2 | TRBV12-3/TRBV12-4 | . | TRBD1 | CASSLQGAGGYTF | TGTGCCAGCAGTTTACAGGGGGCTGGTGGCTACACCTTC
TRBJ2-5 | TRBV7-9 | . | . | CASSPSGIGWMETQYF | TGTGCCAGCAGCCCCTCAGGGATTGGTTGGATGGAGACCCAGTACTTC
TRBJ2-1 | TRBV3-1/TRBV3-2 | . | . | CASSFAVEQFF | TGTGCCAGCAGCTTCGCGGTTGAGCAGTTCTTC
TRBJ1-1 | TRBV3-1/TRBV3-2 | . | . | CASSQMVRTVAFF | TGTGCCAGCAGCCAAATGGTCCGTACGGTGGCTTTCTTT
TRBJ2-3 | TRBV2 | . | TRBD2 | CASSTSGSSTDTQYF | TGTGCCAGCAGCACTAGCGGATCTAGCACAGATACGCAGTATTTT
TRBJ2-1 | TRBV4-3 | . | TRBD2 | CASSQNPGLAGVYNEQFF | TGCGCCAGCAGCCAAAACCCGGGACTAGCGGGGGTATACAATGAGCAGTTCTTC
TRBJ1-6 | TRBV30 | . | TRBD1 | CAWRQGALNNSPLHF | TGTGCCTGGAGACAGGGGGCGCTTAATAATTCACCCCTCCACTTT
TRBJ2-7 | TRBV7-2 | once | TRBD2 | CASSPGGGGYEQYF | TGTGCCAGCAGCCCGGGTGGGGGGGGCTACGAGCAGTACTTC
TRBJ2-1 | TRBV27 | . | TRBD2 | CASSPIISGGLGNEQFF | TGTGCCAGCAGTCCTATTATTAGCGGGGGTCTTGGCAATGAGCAGTTCTTC
TRBJ2-1 | TRBV10-3 | . | TRBD1 | CAIRGRLRGQFF | TGTGCCATAAGGGGGCGACTCCGGGGGCAGTTCTTC
TRBJ1-1 | TRBV19 | . | . | CASSGMGHTNTEAFF | TGTGCCAGTAGCGGAATGGGACATACGAACACTGAAGCTTTCTTT
TRBJ2-7 | TRBV7-2 | . | TRBD2 | CASSLVTGTSSDEQYF | TGTGCCAGCAGCTTAGTCACCGGGACTAGCAGCGACGAGCAGTACTTC
TRBJ1-2 | TRBV6-5 | . | TRBD1 | CASSSGQAIYGYTF | TGTGCCAGCAGTTCGGGACAGGCCATCTATGGCTACACCTTC
TRBJ1-2 | TRBV5-6 | . | TRBD1 | CASSPGTAYGYTF | TGTGCCAGCAGTCCCGGGACAGCTTATGGCTACACCTTC
TRBJ1-1 | TRBV3-1/TRBV3-2 | . | TRBD1 | CASSPGTGSFEAFF | TGTGCCAGCAGCCCCGGGACAGGGTCCTTTGAAGCTTTCTTT
TRBJ2-1 | TRBV7-2 | . | . | CASSLELNSNEQFF | TGTGCCAGCAGCTTAGAGTTAAACAGCAATGAGCAGTTCTTC